Listed here are 17 T cell receptor beta chains from one sample, sequenced in a study of beta chain features in type 1 diabetes. Every bit of the isolated RNA underwent reverse transcription, so sequencing read expressed TCRB transcripts. Libraries were prepared by immunoSEQ multiplex PCR; TCRdb keeps only in-frame clonotypes and omits some of them. The sample lists 250,000 to 300,000 clones, 8% occurring once. Sequencing was carried out using central memory CD4+ T cells from blood. The receptors were sampled from a woman in her late teens or twenties in good health.

This clone was seen a few times. The genes are TRBV6-1 and TRBJ2-7; 8 bases agree with TRBD2. V was clipped by 8 bases and J by 2 bases; unmatched bases: 8. The CDR3 is 14 residues long. The V gene's germline CDR1 is MNHNS and CDR2 SASEGT. CDR3 DNA: TGTGCCAGCGTTGGACTAGCCCCTCCCTACGAGCAGTACGTC. Amino acids: CASVGLAPPYEQYV.

The CDR3: CASRAGGYPNQPQHF. The CDR3 nucleotides read TGTGCCAGCAGGGCAGGGGGCTATCCCAATCAGCCCCAGCATTTT. The chain is built from TRBV2 and TRBJ1-5; 8 nucleotides line up with TRBD1. J was trimmed by 3 bases and V by 6 bases; bases with no gene match: 7. The CDR3 totals 15 residues. The germline CDR1 and CDR2 sequences are SNHLY and FYNNEI.

J is TRBJ1-6 and V is TRBV5-4; 10 nucleotides line up with TRBD1. CDR1 is SGHNT and CDR2 is YYREEE in the germline V gene (reference sequence). The CDR3 runs to 14 residues. The ends lost 4 bases at V and 8 bases at J; junction bases unmatched: 3. This chain's CDR3 is CASSRDRGYSPLHF. CDR3 coding DNA: TGTGCCAGCAGCCGGGACAGGGGCTATTCACCCCTCCACTTT.

This clone was seen a handful of times. CDR3 loop: CASSLPGRQETQYF. CDR3 nucleotides: TGTGCCAGCAGCCTCCCGGGGAGACAAGAGACCCAGTACTTC. The chain has TRBV4-2 and TRBJ2-5; a weak D match, TRBD2 (5 bases). This CDR3 spans 14 amino acids. Germline CDR1 and CDR2: LGHNA and YNFKEQ. The V and J ends lost 4 bases and 2 bases respectively, with 11 bases between them.

This chain links TRBV7-8 with TRBJ2-3, with D perhaps matching TRBD1 (7 bases). The V end lost 1 base, the J end lost 6 bases, and 17 bases lay between the germline ends. The germline V gene encodes CDR1 SGHVS and CDR2 FQNEAQ. This CDR3 has 16 residues. This chain's CDR3 is CASSLVARGDSDTQYF. The DNA for the CDR3 is TGTGCCAGCAGCTTAGTCGCCAGGGGGGACTCCGATACGCAGTATTTT.

The J gene is TRBJ2-7, the V gene TRBV5-1; D call uncertain. The V end was cut by 0 bases, the J end by 1 base, with 8 bases between. The CDR3 is 14 residues long. The germline V gene encodes CDR1 SGHRS and CDR2 YFSETQ. The CDR3 DNA reads TGCGCCAGCAGCTTGGAAGCGACTTCCTACGAGCAGTACTTC. This translates into CASSLEATSYEQYF.

This clone was seen more than once but under ten times. This chain uses TRBV9 with TRBJ1-1; D gene uncertain. Trimming cost V 7 bases and J 3 bases, with 10 bases left between them. CDR1 is SGDLS and CDR2 is YYNGEE in the germline V gene. The CDR3 spans 12 residues. CDR3: CASSSRDTEAFF. The CDR3 DNA follows: TGTGCCAGCTCTTCGAGGGACACTGAAGCTTTCTTT.

This clone showed up just a few times. The CDR3 DNA follows: TGCGCCAGCAGCCTTGTCATAACGGGGAACACTGAAGCTTTCTTT. This encodes CASSLVITGNTEAFF. The chain links TRBV4-3 to TRBJ1-1; D is uncertain. The CDR3 has 15 amino acids. Germline V gene sequence: CDR1 LGHNA, CDR2 YSLEER. V lost 4 bases, J lost 1 base, and 13 bases lay in between.

In its sample, this clone was seen a few times. This chain joins TRBV28 and TRBJ2-3; the match to TRBD2 covers 8 bases. The CDR3 sequence is 16 residues long. CDR1 MDHEN and CDR2 SYDVKM come from the germline V gene. Losses at the gene ends were 3 bases for V and 1 base for J; bases not matched to a gene: 6. CDR3: CASSFAAGGRTDTQYF. The CDR3 bases are TGTGCCAGCAGTTTTGCGGCGGGGGGCCGCACAGATACGCAGTATTTT.

The sample holds a few counts of this clone. The rearrangement joins TRBV12-5 to TRBJ1-1, with 8 positions matching TRBD1. The V gene end was trimmed by 1 base and the J gene end by 7 bases; junction bases not matched to a gene: 11. The germline CDR1 and CDR2 sequences are LGHNT and FRNRAP. The CDR3 consists of 16 residues. CDR3 protein: CASGLGGTGLPVEAFF. DNA for the CDR3: TGTGCTAGTGGTTTGGGCGGGACAGGCCTACCTGTTGAAGCTTTCTTT.

This clone was found a few times. This chain uses TRBV19 with TRBJ2-2; 7 bases line up with TRBD1. Germline assignment: CDR1 LNHDA and CDR2 SQIVND (reference sequence). The CDR3 totals 15 residues. Trimming took 3 bases from V and 5 from J; bases not matched to a gene: 6. The CDR3 sequence: CASSIRTGGTGELFF. The CDR3 region has the DNA TGTGCCAGTAGTATCAGGACAGGTGGTACCGGGGAGCTGTTTTTT.

In this sample, this clone turned up many times. This chain links TRBV28 with TRBJ1-5; 8 bases line up with TRBD1. V was pared by 5 bases and J by 2 bases, with 2 bases of the junction left unmatched. The CDR3 has 14 amino acids. The germline V gene has CDR1 MDHEN and CDR2 SYDVKM. The CDR3 nucleotides are TGTGCCAGCAGTACAGGGGGAGGCAATCAGCCCCAGCATTTT. It translates to CASSTGGGNQPQHF.

The chain employs TRBV9 and TRBJ1-6, with 10 positions matching TRBD1. Trimming cost V 0 bases and J 10 bases; bases outside gene matches: 7. The germline CDR1 and CDR2 sequences are SGDLS and YYNGEE. This CDR3 spans 16 amino acids. CDR3 loop: CASSVATGTGVSPLHF. The CDR3 nucleotides are TGTGCCAGCAGCGTAGCTACAGGGACAGGGGTCTCACCCCTCCACTTT.

The J gene is TRBJ1-3, the V gene TRBV15; D is perhaps TRBD1 (5 bases). The CDR3 is 16 residues long. Trimming stripped 3 bases from V and 0 bases from J, with 12 bases between. Germline V gene sequence: CDR1 LNHNV, CDR2 YYDKDF (reference sequence). CDR3 sequence reads: CATSRGEPFSGNTIYF. The CDR3 DNA is TGTGCCACCAGCAGGGGGGAACCCTTCTCTGGAAACACCATATATTTT. Using reference TRBV15 and TRBJ1-3 for the parts outside the CDR3, the full variable domain is DAMVIQNPRYQVTQFGKPVTLSCSQTLNHNVMYWYQQKSSQAPKLLFHYYDKDFNNEADTPDNFQSRRPNTSFCFLDIRSPGLGDTAMYLCATSRGEPFSGNTIYFGEGSWLTVV.

This clone was counted a few times. The chain is built from TRBV2 and TRBJ1-5; D is uncertain. In germline, CDR1 is SNHLY, CDR2 FYNNEI. The V end lost 3 bases, the J end lost 9 bases, and 9 bases lay between the germline ends. There are 12 residues in the CDR3. The CDR3, as DNA: TGTGCCAGCAGTGACCGGGTTCGGCCCCAGCATTTT. Amino acid sequence: CASSDRVRPQHF.

In this sample, this clone turned up many times. The identical CDR3 is also encoded by other nucleotide sequences in the sample. V usage is TRBV7-9 and J usage is TRBJ2-5; TRBD1 agrees at 8 bases. This CDR3 spans 15 amino acids. The germline CDR1 and CDR2 sequences are SEHNR and FQNEAQ (reference sequence). Losses at the gene ends were 2 bases for V and 4 bases for J; bases not matched to a gene: 6. DNA of the CDR3: TGTGCCAGCAGCTTAAACGGACAGGGTGGAGAGACCCAGTACTTC. Its translation is CASSLNGQGGETQYF. Using reference TRBV7-9 and TRBJ2-5 for the parts outside the CDR3, the full variable domain is DTGVSQNPRHKITKRGQNVTFRCDPISEHNRLYWYRQTLGQGPEFLTYFQNEAQLEKSRLLSDRFSAERPKGSFSTLEIQRTEQGDSAMYLCASSLNGQGGETQYFGPGTRLLVL.

This clone appeared many times. The rearrangement uses TRBV5-5 and TRBJ2-6, with D perhaps given as TRBD1 or TRBD2 (6 bases each). The germline V gene has CDR1 SGHKS and CDR2 YYEKEE (reference sequence). Trimming stripped 3 bases from V and 4 bases from J, with 14 bases between. The CDR3 spans 16 residues. CDR3 loop: CASSSLGGAGANVLTF. The CDR3, as DNA: TGTGCCAGCAGCTCCCTGGGGGGCGCCGGGGCCAACGTCCTGACTTTC.